The present T cell receptor beta chain was sequenced within a study of blood T cell repertoires in COVID-19. Study background: The United States, Italy and Spain were the sources of the acute and convalescent COVID-19 samples.

Original processing methods: Reference gene primer amplification gave nucleated cell count estimates. The assay was immunoSEQ multiplex PCR, and TCRdb's table has in-frame clones only and misses some. V and J calls plus clone size are reproduced from that table; the DNA served to infer D and trimming. The table lists under 250,000 clones, around three quarters of them singletons. V shed 0 bases and J 0 bases; nucleotides not matched to a gene: 14. This CDR3 has 21 residues. The V gene's germline CDR1 is LGHDT and CDR2 YNNKEL (reference sequence). This TCR was sampled from a woman aged 70-85 years with acute or convalescent COVID-19. Material: peripheral blood. The V and J genes are TRBV3-1 (or the pseudogene TRBV3-2) and TRBJ2-2; TRBD1 matches 9 bases. The CDR3 bases are TGTGCCAGCAGCCAAGAATCCCTTCGAACAGGGGGCACGGCGAACACCGGGGAGCTGTTTTTT. This codes for CASSQESLRTGGTANTGELFF.